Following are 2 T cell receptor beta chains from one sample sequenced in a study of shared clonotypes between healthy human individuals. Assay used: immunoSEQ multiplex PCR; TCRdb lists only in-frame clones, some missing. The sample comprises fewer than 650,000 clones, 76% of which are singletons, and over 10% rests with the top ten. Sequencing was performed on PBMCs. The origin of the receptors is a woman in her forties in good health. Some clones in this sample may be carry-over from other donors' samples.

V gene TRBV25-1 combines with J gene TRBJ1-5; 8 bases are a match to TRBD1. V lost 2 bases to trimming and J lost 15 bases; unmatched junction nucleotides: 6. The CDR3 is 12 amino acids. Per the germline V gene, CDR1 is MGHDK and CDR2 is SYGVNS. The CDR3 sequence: CASSEVRGRRHF. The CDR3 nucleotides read TGTGCCAGCAGTGAAGTCAGGGGGCGGCGGCATTTT.

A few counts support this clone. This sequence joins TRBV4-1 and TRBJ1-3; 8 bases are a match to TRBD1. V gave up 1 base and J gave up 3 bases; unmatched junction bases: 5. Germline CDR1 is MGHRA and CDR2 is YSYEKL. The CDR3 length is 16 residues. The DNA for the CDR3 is TGCGCCAGCAGCCAAGGTTTCAGGGGGCATGGAAACACCATATATTTT. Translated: CASSQGFRGHGNTIYF.